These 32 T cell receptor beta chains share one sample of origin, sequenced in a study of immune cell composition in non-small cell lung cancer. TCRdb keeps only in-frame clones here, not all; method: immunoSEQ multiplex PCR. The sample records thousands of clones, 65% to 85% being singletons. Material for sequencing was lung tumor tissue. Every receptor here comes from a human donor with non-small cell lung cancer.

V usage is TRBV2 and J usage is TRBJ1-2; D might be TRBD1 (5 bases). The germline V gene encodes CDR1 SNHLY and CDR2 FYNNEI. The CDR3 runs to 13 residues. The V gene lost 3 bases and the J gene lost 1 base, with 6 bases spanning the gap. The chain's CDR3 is CASSEDINYGYTF. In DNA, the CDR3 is TGTGCCAGCAGTGAGGACATTAACTATGGCTACACCTTC.

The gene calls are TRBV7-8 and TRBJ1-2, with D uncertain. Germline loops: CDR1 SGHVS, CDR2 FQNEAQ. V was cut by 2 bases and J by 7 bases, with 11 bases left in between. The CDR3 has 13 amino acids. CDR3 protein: CASSLLVDSGYTF. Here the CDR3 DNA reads TGTGCCAGCAGCTTACTCGTAGACTCTGGCTACACCTTC.

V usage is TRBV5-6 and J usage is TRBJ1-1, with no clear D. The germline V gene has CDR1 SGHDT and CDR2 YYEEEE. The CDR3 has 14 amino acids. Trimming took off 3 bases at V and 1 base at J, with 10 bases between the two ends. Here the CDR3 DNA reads TGTGCCAGCAGCTGGGGAGTTTCGAACACTGAAGCTTTCTTT. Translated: CASSWGVSNTEAFF.

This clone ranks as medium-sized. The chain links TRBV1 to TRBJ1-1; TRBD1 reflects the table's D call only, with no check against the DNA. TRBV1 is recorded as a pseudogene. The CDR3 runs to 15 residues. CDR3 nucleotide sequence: TGCACCAGCAGCCAAGATGGGCAGGGGAACACTGAAGCTTTCTTT. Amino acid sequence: CTSSQDGQGNTEAFF.

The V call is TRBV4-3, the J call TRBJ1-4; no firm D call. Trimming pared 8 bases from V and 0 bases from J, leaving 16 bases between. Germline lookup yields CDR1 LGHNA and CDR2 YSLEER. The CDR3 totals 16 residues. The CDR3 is CASAVLGGTTNEKLFF. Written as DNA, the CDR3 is TGCGCCAGCGCGGTATTGGGTGGAACAACTAATGAAAAACTGTTTTTT.

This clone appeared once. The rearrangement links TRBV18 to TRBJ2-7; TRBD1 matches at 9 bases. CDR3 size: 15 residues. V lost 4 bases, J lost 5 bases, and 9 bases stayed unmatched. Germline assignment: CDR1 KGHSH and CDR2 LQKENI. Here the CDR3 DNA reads TGTGCCAGCTCACGTCCGGACAGGGGTATACACGAGCAGTACTTC. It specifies CASSRPDRGIHEQYF.

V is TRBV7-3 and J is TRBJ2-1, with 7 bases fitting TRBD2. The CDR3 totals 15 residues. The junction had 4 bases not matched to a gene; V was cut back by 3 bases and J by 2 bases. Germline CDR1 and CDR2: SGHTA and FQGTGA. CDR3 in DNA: TGTGCCAGCAGCTTGTTCAGCGGGGCCTACAATGAGCAGTTCTTC. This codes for CASSLFSGAYNEQFF. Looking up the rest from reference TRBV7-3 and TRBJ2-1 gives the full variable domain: GAGVSQTPSNKVTEKGKYVELRCDPISGHTALYWYRQSLGQGPEFLIYFQGTGAADDSGLPNDRFFAVRPEGSVSTLKIQRTERGDSAVYLCASSLFSGAYNEQFFGPGTRLTVL.

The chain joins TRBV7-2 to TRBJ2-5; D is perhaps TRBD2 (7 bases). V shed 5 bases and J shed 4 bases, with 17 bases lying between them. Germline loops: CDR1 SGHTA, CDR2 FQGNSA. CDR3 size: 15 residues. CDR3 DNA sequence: TGTGCCAGCAGCCCAAGGGGGGGGCACGGAGAGACCCAGTACTTC. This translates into CASSPRGGHGETQYF.

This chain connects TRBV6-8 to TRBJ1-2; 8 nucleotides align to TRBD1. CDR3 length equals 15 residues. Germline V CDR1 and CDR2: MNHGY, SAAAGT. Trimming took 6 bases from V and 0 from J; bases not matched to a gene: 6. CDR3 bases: TGTGCCAGCAGGGACAGGGCAAGATCTAACTATGGCTACACCTTC. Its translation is CASRDRARSNYGYTF.

CDR3 in amino acids: CASSLGGRVNYEQYF. The DNA for the CDR3 is TGTGCCAGCAGCTTAGGTGGCAGGGTCAACTACGAGCAGTACTTC. This chain connects TRBV7-9 to TRBJ2-7, with D maybe TRBD1 (5 bases). Germline V gene sequence: CDR1 SEHNR, CDR2 FQNEAQ (reference sequence). The CDR3 loop spans 15 amino acids. Trimming left V 1 base short and J 3 bases short, with 13 bases between.

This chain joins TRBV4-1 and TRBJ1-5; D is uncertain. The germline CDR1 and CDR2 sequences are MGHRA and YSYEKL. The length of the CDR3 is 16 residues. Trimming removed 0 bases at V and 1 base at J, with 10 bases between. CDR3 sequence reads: CASSQDPWASNQPQHF. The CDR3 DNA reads TGCGCCAGCAGCCAAGATCCGTGGGCAAGCAATCAGCCCCAGCATTTT.

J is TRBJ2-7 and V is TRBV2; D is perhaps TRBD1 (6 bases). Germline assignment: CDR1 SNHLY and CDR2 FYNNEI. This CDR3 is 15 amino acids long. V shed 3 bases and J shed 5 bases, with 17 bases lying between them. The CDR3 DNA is TGTGCCAGCAGTGACCGTGGTCAGGGGATCAACGAGCAGTACTTC. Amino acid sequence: CASSDRGQGINEQYF.

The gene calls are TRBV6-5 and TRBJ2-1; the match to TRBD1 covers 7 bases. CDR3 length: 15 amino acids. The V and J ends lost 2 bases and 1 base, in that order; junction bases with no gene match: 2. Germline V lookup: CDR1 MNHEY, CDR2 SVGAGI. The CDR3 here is CASSYTGASYNEQFF. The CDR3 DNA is TGTGCCAGCAGTTACACAGGGGCTTCCTACAATGAGCAGTTCTTC.

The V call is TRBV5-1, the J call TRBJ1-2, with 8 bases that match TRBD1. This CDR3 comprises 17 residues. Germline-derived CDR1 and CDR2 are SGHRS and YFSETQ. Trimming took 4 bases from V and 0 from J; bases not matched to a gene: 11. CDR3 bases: TGCGCCAGCAGCCCGGGACAGGTTTCTCCAGCTAACTATGGCTACACCTTC. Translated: CASSPGQVSPANYGYTF.

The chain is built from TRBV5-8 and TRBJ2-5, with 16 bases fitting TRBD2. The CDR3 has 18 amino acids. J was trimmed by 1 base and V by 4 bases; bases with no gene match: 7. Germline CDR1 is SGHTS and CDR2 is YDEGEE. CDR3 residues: CASSHGTSGGASQETQYF. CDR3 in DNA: TGTGCCAGCAGCCACGGGACTAGCGGGGGGGCAAGCCAAGAGACCCAGTACTTC.

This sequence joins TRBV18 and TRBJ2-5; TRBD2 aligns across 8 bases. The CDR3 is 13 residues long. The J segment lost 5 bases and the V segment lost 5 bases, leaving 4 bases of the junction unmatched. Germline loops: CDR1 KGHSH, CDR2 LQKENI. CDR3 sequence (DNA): TGTGCCAGCTCAACGGGACTAGACGAGACCCAGTACTTC. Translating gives CASSTGLDETQYF.

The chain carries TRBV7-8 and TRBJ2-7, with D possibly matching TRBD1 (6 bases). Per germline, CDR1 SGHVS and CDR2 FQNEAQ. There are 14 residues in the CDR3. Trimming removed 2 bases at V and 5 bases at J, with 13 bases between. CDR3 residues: CASSLRTVADEQYF. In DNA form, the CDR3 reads TGTGCCAGCAGCTTAAGGACAGTAGCCGACGAGCAGTACTTC.

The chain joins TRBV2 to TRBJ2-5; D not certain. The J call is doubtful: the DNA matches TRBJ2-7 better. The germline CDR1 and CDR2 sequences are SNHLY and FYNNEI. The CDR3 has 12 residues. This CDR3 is CASLRLSYEQYF. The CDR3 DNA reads TGTGCCAGCTTGCGGCTCTCCTACGAGCAGTACTTC.

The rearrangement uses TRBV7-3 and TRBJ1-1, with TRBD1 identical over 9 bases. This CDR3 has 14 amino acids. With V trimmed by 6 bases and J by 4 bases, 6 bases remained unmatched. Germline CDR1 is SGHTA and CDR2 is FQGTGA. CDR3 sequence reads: CASSSTGGITEAFF. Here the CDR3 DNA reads TGTGCCAGCAGTTCCACAGGGGGCATCACTGAAGCTTTCTTT.

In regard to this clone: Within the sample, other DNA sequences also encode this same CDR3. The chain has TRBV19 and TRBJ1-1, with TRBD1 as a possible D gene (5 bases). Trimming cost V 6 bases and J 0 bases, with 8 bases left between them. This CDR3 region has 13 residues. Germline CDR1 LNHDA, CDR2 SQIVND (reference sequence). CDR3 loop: CASSDRLNTEAFF. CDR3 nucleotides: TGTGCCAGTAGCGACAGACTGAACACTGAAGCTTTCTTT.

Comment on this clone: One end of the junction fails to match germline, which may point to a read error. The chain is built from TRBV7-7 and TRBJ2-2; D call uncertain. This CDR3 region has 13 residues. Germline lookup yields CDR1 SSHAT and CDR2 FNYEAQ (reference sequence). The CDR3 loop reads CASSSTPGGELFF. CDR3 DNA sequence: TGTGCTAGCAGCTCGACCCCAGGCGGGGAGCTGTTTTTT.

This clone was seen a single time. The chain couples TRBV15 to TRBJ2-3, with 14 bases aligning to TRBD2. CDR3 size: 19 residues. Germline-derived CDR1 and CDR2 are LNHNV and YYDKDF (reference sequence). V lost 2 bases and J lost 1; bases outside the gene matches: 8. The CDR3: CATSRRYGTSGGRTDTQYF. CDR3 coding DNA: TGTGCCACCAGCAGACGTTACGGGACTAGCGGGGGACGCACAGATACGCAGTATTTT.

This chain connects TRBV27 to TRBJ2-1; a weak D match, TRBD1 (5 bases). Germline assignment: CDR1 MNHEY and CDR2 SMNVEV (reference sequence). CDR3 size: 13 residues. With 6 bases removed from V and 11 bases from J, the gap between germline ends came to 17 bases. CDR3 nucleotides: TGTGCCAGCAGCGGACACCTTCTCGCTAAGCAGTTCTTC. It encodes CASSGHLLAKQFF.

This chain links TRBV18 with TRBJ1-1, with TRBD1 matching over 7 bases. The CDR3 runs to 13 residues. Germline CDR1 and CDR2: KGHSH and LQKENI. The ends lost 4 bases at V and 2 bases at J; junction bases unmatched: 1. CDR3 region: CASSQGANTEAFF. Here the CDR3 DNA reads TGTGCCAGCTCACAGGGGGCCAACACTGAAGCTTTCTTT.

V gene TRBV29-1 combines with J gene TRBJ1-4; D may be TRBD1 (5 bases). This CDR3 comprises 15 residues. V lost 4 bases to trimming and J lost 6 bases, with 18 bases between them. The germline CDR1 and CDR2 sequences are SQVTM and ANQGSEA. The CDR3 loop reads CSVADLTAGYEKLFF. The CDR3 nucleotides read TGCAGCGTTGCCGATCTGACAGCAGGCTATGAAAAACTGTTTTTT.

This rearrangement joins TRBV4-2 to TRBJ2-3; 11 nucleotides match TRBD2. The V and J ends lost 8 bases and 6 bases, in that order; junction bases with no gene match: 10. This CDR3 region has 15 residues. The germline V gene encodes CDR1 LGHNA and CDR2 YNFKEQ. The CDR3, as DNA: TGTGCCAGCTCACTTAGCGGGGGGGGCATGGATACGCAGTATTTT. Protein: CASSLSGGGMDTQYF.

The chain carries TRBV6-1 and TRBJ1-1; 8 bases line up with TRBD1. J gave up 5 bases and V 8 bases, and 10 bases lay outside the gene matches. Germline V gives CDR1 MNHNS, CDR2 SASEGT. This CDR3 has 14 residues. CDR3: CASDFNRGETEAFF. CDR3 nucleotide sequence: TGTGCCAGCGACTTCAACAGGGGGGAAACTGAAGCTTTCTTT.

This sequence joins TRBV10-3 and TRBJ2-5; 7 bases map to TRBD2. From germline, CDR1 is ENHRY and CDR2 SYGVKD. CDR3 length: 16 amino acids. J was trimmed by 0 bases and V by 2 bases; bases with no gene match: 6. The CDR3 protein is CAISETAGEHQETQYF. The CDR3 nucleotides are TGTGCCATCAGTGAGACGGCGGGGGAGCACCAAGAGACCCAGTACTTC.

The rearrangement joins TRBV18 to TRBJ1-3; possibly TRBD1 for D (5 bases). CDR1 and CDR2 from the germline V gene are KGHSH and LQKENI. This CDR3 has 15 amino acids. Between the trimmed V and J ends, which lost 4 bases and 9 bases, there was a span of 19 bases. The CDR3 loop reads CASSRSSEEGTTIYF. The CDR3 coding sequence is TGTGCCAGCTCACGGTCTAGCGAGGAGGGGACCACCATATATTTT. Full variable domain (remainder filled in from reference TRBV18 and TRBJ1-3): NAGVMQNPRHLVRRRGQEARLRCSPMKGHSHVYWYRQLPEEGLKFMVYLQKENIIDESGMPKERFSAEFPKEGPSILRIQQVVRGDSAAYFCASSRSSEEGTTIYFGEGSWLTVV.

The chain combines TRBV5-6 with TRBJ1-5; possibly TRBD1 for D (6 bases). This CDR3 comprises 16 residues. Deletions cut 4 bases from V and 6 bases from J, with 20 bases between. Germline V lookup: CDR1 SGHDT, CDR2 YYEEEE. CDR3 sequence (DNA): TGTGCCAGCAGCCTTACCGGGACAACGTATGGTCAGCCCCAGCATTTT. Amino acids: CASSLTGTTYGQPQHF.

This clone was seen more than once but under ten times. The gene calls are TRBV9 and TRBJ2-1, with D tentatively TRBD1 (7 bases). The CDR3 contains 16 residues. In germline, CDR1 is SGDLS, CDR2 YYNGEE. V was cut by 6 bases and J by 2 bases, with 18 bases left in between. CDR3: CASNLGTGEAYNEQFF. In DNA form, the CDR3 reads TGTGCCAGCAACTTGGGCACAGGGGAGGCCTACAATGAGCAGTTCTTC.

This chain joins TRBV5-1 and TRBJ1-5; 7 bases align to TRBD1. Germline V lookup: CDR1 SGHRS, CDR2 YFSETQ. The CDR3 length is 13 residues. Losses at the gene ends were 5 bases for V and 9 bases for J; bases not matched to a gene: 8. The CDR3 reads CASRQDRDRPQHF. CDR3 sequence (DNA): TGCGCCAGCAGACAAGACAGGGATAGGCCCCAGCATTTT.